The entry below describes one T cell receptor beta chain. This clonotype has more than one count but fewer than ten. The antigen it recognizes is unknown. There are no base qualities to consult, and no much larger clone falls within one base. Counted from cysteine to phenylalanine, this CDR3 has 13 amino acids. Left in the record is the CDR3 DNA by itself, 39 bases read in frame from the first base. V loses 2 bases of germline sequence and J loses 6 bases, and the interval between the two ends is 10 bases. As encoded in the germline V gene, CDR1 is ENHRY while CDR2 is SYGVKD. This record belongs to a study of T cell repertoires in cytomegalovirus infection (dated by TCRdb to the late 2010s). With respect to the entire study: Recently identified HLA-C-restricted CMV epitopes, whose presentation resists viral immunomodulation, were targeted by peptide stimulations together with well-studied HLA-B-restricted epitopes. Because public TCR beta signatures pointed to carriage of CMV infection together with the matching HLA type, the HLA type of each donor mattered for the analysis. Results the study describes overall, beyond this receptor: The ex vivo response was dominated by HLA-C-restricted CMV-specific TCR beta clonotypes, which also provided the single most frequent clonotype in two of eight donors. In both this cohort and an independent cohort of 350 or so donors, the cumulative frequency of public TCR beta family members distinguished carriers of CMV infection plus the relevant HLA type.

The reads were generated on an Illumina HiSeq 1500. Using fastp trimming at Q25 and MiXCR clonotype assembly, TCRdb reanalyzed the public sequencing data and kept in-frame beta chains. A single entry per CDR3 protein holds the most common genes and DNA from its merged rows. In this sample the table shows about 830,000 distinct CDR3 sequences, approximately 32% of which occur a single time. The top ten clones comprise 12% of the sample. The treatment or condition label on this specimen signifies: in vitro stimulation with specific CMV peptide epitopes to enrich CMV-specific T cells. The chain was built from TRBV10-3 and TRBJ1-1, with no D gene named confidently. The receptor was isolated from a human donor in good health (CMV status not recorded). Some clones in this sample may be carry-over from other donors' samples. The source was cultured CD8+ T cells from PBMCs, collected from culture after CMV antigen stimulation. CDR3 sequence: CAISEVSWAEAFF. At the DNA level, the sequence is TGTGCCATCAGTGAGGTCAGTTGGGCTGAAGCTTTCTTT.